The rows below give T cell receptor beta chains drawn from one sample of a study of blood T cell repertoires in COVID-19. Repertoires were generated with immunoSEQ multiplex PCR, while TCRdb's copy carries only in-frame clones and drops some. In the table there are around 170,000 clones, roughly 90% of which are singletons. Sequencing input: peripheral blood. The receptors derive from a man aged 55 to 70 with acute or convalescent COVID-19. CDR3s include the opening cysteine and the closing phenylalanine or tryptophan. The D gene is left open where the match is weak. A clone size is listed for some rows: how often the clone was seen (once, few, many), or a class if it is expanded.

j_gene,len,v_gene,abundance,d_gene,CDR3aa,CDR3nt
TRBJ1-1,14,TRBV5-1,-,-,CASSLMQGNTEAFF,TGCGCCAGCAGCTTGATGCAGGGGAACACTGAAGCTTTCTTT
TRBJ2-2,13,TRBV7-7,-,-,CASSLGRTGELFF,TGTGCCAGCAGCTTAGGGAGGACCGGGGAGCTGTTTTTT
TRBJ2-3,17,TRBV11-3,-,TRBD2,CASSLGDVGGSTDTQYF,TGTGCCAGCAGCTTAGGCGACGTCGGGGGGAGCACAGATACGCAGTATTTT
TRBJ2-3,16,TRBV19,-,TRBD2,CASSIGLAERTDTQYF,TGTGCCAGTAGTATAGGGCTAGCGGAGAGAACAGATACGCAGTATTTT
TRBJ1-1,17,TRBV4-1,-,-,CASSQGFQTGLNTEAFF,TGCGCCAGCAGCCAAGGATTCCAGACAGGACTTAACACTGAAGCTTTCTTT
TRBJ1-1,13,TRBV18,-,-,CASSPRREGEAFF,TGTGCCAGCTCACCAAGGAGGGAGGGTGAAGCTTTCTTT
TRBJ1-3,15,TRBV11-1,-,-,CASSPGTPSGNTIYF,TGTGCCAGCAGCCCCGGGACACCCTCTGGAAACACCATATATTTT
TRBJ2-1,14,TRBV27,-,TRBD2,CASRTSGSGNEQFF,TGTGCCAGCCGTACTAGCGGGAGCGGGAATGAGCAGTTCTTC
TRBJ1-3,16,TRBV9,-,-,CASSPYREATGNTIYF,TGTGCCAGCAGCCCCTACAGGGAAGCAACTGGAAACACCATATATTTT
TRBJ1-1,16,TRBV19,-,TRBD1,CASSAGTGGVRTEAFF,TGTGCCAGTAGTGCCGGGACAGGGGGCGTGCGTACTGAAGCTTTCTTT
TRBJ1-1,13,TRBV2,-,-,CASSVSGNTEAFF,TGTGCCAGCAGTGTTTCGGGTAACACTGAAGCTTTCTTT
TRBJ1-2,13,TRBV2,-,-,CASSDGRQDGYTF,TGTGCCAGCAGTGATGGCCGACAGGATGGCTACACCTTC
TRBJ2-3,14,TRBV5-5,-,TRBD2,CASSIPTSADTQYF,TGTGCCAGCAGTATTCCGACTAGCGCGGATACGCAGTATTTT
TRBJ2-2,12,TRBV19,-,-,CASRTVTGELFF,TGTGCCAGTAGAACAGTCACCGGGGAGCTGTTTTTT
TRBJ1-5,14,TRBV2,-,-,CASRGRTLAWPQHF,TGTGCCAGCAGGGGTAGGACTCTTGCATGGCCCCAGCATTTT
TRBJ2-5,12,TRBV12-3/TRBV12-4,-,-,CASSPGKETQYF,TGTGCCAGCAGTCCAGGGAAGGAGACCCAGTACTTC
TRBJ1-2,12,TRBV11-3,-,-,CASSHRGYGYTF,TGTGCCAGCAGCCATAGGGGCTATGGCTACACCTTC
TRBJ2-7,16,TRBV7-2,-,TRBD1,CASSLSTGAVSYEQYF,TGTGCCAGCAGCTTATCCACAGGGGCCGTCTCCTACGAGCAGTACTTC
TRBJ1-2,15,TRBV2,-,-,CASSEVWARNYGYTF,TGTGCCAGCAGTGAGGTTTGGGCAAGAAACTATGGCTACACCTTC
TRBJ2-7,14,TRBV7-9,-,-,CASSLNAITYEQYF,TGTGCCAGCAGCTTAAACGCAATAACTTACGAGCAGTACTTC
TRBJ2-1,17,TRBV11-1,-,TRBD2,CASSLAIGLAGDNEQFF,TGTGCCAGCAGCTTAGCGATAGGACTAGCGGGAGACAATGAGCAGTTCTTC
TRBJ1-1,13,TRBV30,-,-,CAWKVRQNTEAFF,TGTGCCTGGAAGGTGAGGCAGAACACTGAAGCTTTCTTT
TRBJ1-1,14,TRBV10-3,few,-,CAISDQGGITEAFF,TGTGCCATCAGTGATCAGGGTGGGATCACTGAAGCTTTCTTT
TRBJ1-1,16,TRBV19,-,TRBD1,CASSFSSTGGWTEAFF,TGTGCCAGTAGTTTTTCGAGTACAGGGGGGTGGACTGAAGCTTTCTTT
TRBJ1-3,15,TRBV11-3,-,TRBD1,CASSLGTGAGNTIYF,TGTGCCAGCAGCTTAGGGACAGGGGCCGGAAACACCATATATTTT
TRBJ2-7,14,TRBV5-6,-,TRBD1,CASSLTGVSYEQYF,TGTGCCAGCAGCTTAACAGGGGTTTCCTACGAGCAGTACTTC
TRBJ1-5,14,TRBV15,-,-,CATSMGAGNQPQHF,TGTGCCACCAGCATGGGGGCGGGCAATCAGCCCCAGCATTTT
TRBJ2-3,12,TRBV30,-,-,CAWMTNKDTQYF,TGTGCCTGGATGACTAATAAGGATACGCAGTATTTT
TRBJ2-2,17,TRBV19,-,-,CASSMRLTGEGTGELFF,TGTGCCAGTAGTATGAGGTTGACAGGGGAGGGCACCGGGGAGCTGTTTTTT
TRBJ1-1,17,TRBV12-5,once,-,CASATPTGRGSNTEAFF,TGTGCTAGTGCCACCCCAACCGGCCGGGGGTCGAACACTGAAGCTTTCTTT
TRBJ1-2,11,TRBV25-1,-,-,CASGLDYGYTF,TGTGCCAGCGGCCTAGACTATGGCTACACCTTC
TRBJ1-6,13,TRBV7-2,-,TRBD1,CASSLDRVSPLHF,TGTGCCAGCAGCCTAGACAGGGTTTCACCCCTCCACTTT
TRBJ1-5,15,TRBV7-2,-,-,CASSLVPGWQQPQHF,TGTGCCAGCAGCTTAGTACCAGGGTGGCAGCAGCCCCAGCATTTT
TRBJ2-7,14,TRBV3-1/TRBV3-2,-,TRBD2,CASSLGGGAYEQYF,TGTGCCAGCAGCCTTGGCGGGGGAGCCTACGAGCAGTACTTC
TRBJ1-1,13,TRBV5-5,-,-,CASSYTGTTEAFF,TGTGCCAGCAGCTATACCGGGACAACTGAAGCTTTCTTT
TRBJ1-5,15,TRBV11-2,-,TRBD1,CASSLGDREGQPQHF,TGTGCCAGCAGCTTAGGGGACAGGGAAGGTCAGCCCCAGCATTTT
TRBJ2-3,16,TRBV14,-,-,CASSQEGRGSTDTQYF,TGTGCCAGCAGCCAAGAAGGACGGGGGAGCACAGATACGCAGTATTTT
TRBJ2-1,13,TRBV5-1,-,-,CASSGGSKGEQFF,TGCGCCAGCAGCGGCGGGTCTAAAGGTGAGCAGTTCTTC
TRBJ2-1,15,TRBV30,once,TRBD2,CAWSVGTSNYNEQFF,TGTGCCTGGAGTGTCGGGACTAGCAACTACAATGAGCAGTTCTTC
TRBJ1-6,15,TRBV9,many,-,CASSIGGRFNSPLHF,TGTGCCAGCAGCATTGGTGGGAGATTTAATTCACCCCTCCACTTT
TRBJ1-5,16,TRBV5-6,-,-,CASSRGLIPSNQPQHF,TGTGCCAGCAGCCGTGGACTCATCCCTAGCAATCAGCCCCAGCATTTT
TRBJ1-5,15,TRBV27,-,TRBD1,CASSRRQGEGQPQHF,TGTGCCAGCAGTCGCCGACAGGGTGAGGGTCAGCCCCAGCATTTT
TRBJ1-1,15,TRBV5-1,-,TRBD1,CASSLGGAQRTEAFF,TGCGCCAGCAGCTTAGGGGGCGCTCAGAGGACTGAAGCTTTCTTT
TRBJ1-3,16,TRBV5-6,-,-,CASSLTGVHSGNTIYF,TGTGCCAGCAGCTTGACAGGAGTTCATTCTGGAAACACCATATATTTT
TRBJ1-4,18,TRBV28,-,-,CASSFNKETTRGNEKLFF,TGTGCCAGCAGTTTTAATAAAGAGACAACACGGGGTAATGAAAAACTGTTTTTT
TRBJ2-3,15,TRBV10-3,-,-,CAISEADLAGDTQYF,TGTGCCATCAGTGAGGCGGACCTGGCGGGAGATACGCAGTATTTT